Given below is one T cell receptor (beta chain) in context. This clonotype was seen ten or more times. This clone's antigen is unknown. No quality values exist for individual bases; no much larger clone is one base distant. Its CDR3 holds 13 amino acids, cysteine through phenylalanine. The DNA shown is the 39-base CDR3, in frame from base 1. CDR1 and CDR2 are drawn from the germline V gene (reference sequence): LNHDA, SQIVND. V is shortened by 2 bases, J by 1 base, and the region joining them spans 6 bases. This record comes from a study of T cells in Graves' hyperthyroidism and ophthalmopathy (dated by TCRdb to the late 2010s). With regard to the full study: To identify TCR V-J signatures that set the groups apart, the researchers used a discovery cohort of more than 95 patients, made up of around 40 with Graves' ophthalmopathy and 57 with stable Graves' hyperthyroidism. Prospective prediction of ophthalmopathy was tested in an independent validation cohort consisting of 18 hyperthyroidism patients and 15 to 17 patients who later progressed to ophthalmopathy. The paper reports TCR Vbeta CDR3 sequencing of over 130 peripheral blood samples: approximately 41 ophthalmopathy, 75 to 80 hyperthyroidism and around 17 progressor patients. In more than 5 Graves' hyperthyroidism patients, the study also compared T-cell repertoires from thyroid tissue with T-cell repertoires from blood. After blood sampling, hyperthyroidism patients were treated with methimazole at a starting dose of 30 mg daily, and ophthalmopathy patients were treated with high-dose intravenous methylprednisolone. The roughly 91 discovery patients were randomly split 7:3 into training and test sets. The full study reports these points: In cross-validation, a model built on a 13 V-J signature told ophthalmopathy apart from stable hyperthyroidism with under 90% sensitivity and around 83% specificity, and in testing the same model reached 80%/75%. Most expanded thyroid clonotypes (frequency above 0.001) were also found in blood, which suggests that blood repertoires may mirror thyroid immune responses. No statistical method was used to set the sample size in advance, and investigators knew the group allocation. In validation, progression to ophthalmopathy was predicted by the model with nearly 71% sensitivity and 72% to 80% specificity, a median of 6.5 months before onset.

Exclusion was applied to patients with uncontrolled infections, other autoimmune diseases, pregnancy or lactation. Diagnoses were established on the basis of clinical symptoms, serum thyroxine and TRAb, thyroid ultrasound, and orbital computed tomography. Trizol reagent was used to extract total RNA, and RNA quality was then checked on an Agilent 2100 Bioanalyzer. The TCR beta CDR3 regions were amplified from the RNA transcripts. For the first round of RT-PCR on the TCR CDR3, the HTBI primer set was used together with the Qiagen OneStep RT-PCR kit. Libraries were constructed in a second round of multiplex PCR, after which size selection and purification were performed. Sequencing of the libraries was done on an Illumina HiSeq2000 using paired-end 100 bp reads. In the original analysis: SOAPnuke was used to process the raw data, removing reads that contained adapters or uncalled bases, had a mean Phred below 15, or lacked an exact match to the constant primer or identifier. COPE v1.2.5 was used to merge high-quality paired reads, and clonotypes were defined as unique nucleotide sequences. Clonotypes were aligned to IMGT TRBV, TRBD and TRBJ reference segments using MiTCR v1.1. Only V-J combinations with frequency above 0.0001, covering 99% to 99.2% of repertoires, were analysed. A TCS score was defined as the ratio of F50 (clonal expansion) to E x V (chaos), with BLOSUM62-based TCRdist applied between CDR3 peptides within each V-J. Welch's t-statistics and random forest reduced several hundred V-J features to 10 to 15, which were used in a naive Bayes classifier (R e1071). The similarity between thyroid and blood repertoires was quantified using the Morisita-Horn index. Through fastp at Q25 and MiXCR, TCRdb rebuilt clones from the public reads, retaining in-frame beta chains. Entries are consolidated by CDR3 protein sequence, retaining the most common genes and DNA. The V and J calls were determined by TCRdb, not by the authors. This sample is represented by 490,000 or so distinct CDR3 sequences; roughly 45% of them were singletons. The biggest ten clones account for about 45% of the sample.

Material for sequencing was peripheral blood or thyroid tissue (not recorded which). This TCR came from an adult woman with Graves' disease, either hyperthyroidism or ophthalmopathy (not recorded which). The chain links TRBV19 with TRBJ2-7, with the D gene not confidently named. CDR3 reads: CASSIMGSYEQYF. The DNA sequence follows: TGTGCCAGTAGTATAATGGGGTCCTACGAGCAGTACTTC.